This entry is about one T cell receptor (beta chain). This clone has only one observation. Which antigen it targets is not known. No base quality information exists; no much larger clone differs at one position. Whole blood was collected in K2EDTA tubes by collaborating institutions according to the institutions' own protocols. For TCRbeta analysis, collaborators shipped samples as frozen whole blood, isolated PBMCs, or DNA extracted from either of those sample types. Via the germline V gene (reference sequence), CDR1 is LGHDT and CDR2 YNNKEL. The CDR3 contains 15 residues, cysteine and phenylalanine counted. Here the CDR3 DNA is all that survives: 45 bases in frame from base 1. V loses 3 bases at its end and J loses 10 bases; junction bases beyond the gene matches: 11. TCRbeta CDR3 regions were amplified from genomic DNA using the immunoSEQ Assay, a bias-controlled multiplex PCR. Concerning the study's data processing: The number of nucleated cells in each sample was estimated by amplification of reference gene primers within the assay. To quantify the absolute abundance of each unique TCRbeta CDR3 rearrangement, sequence reads were collapsed and filtered. For each sample, productive Simpson clonality was calculated as the square root of Simpson's diversity index over productive rearrangements. Not all clones reach the TCRdb copy of this immuneACCESS table, which keeps in-frame sequences only. Checked studies attribute under half of the gap to unresolved V genes and leave the rest unexplained. V, J and clone size are taken as reported in that table, and D and trimming were inferred from the DNA itself. For this sample the table gives 100,000 to 120,000 clones, of which around 76% were detected only once. The ten largest clonotypes hold roughly a fifth of the sample.

This sample was taken from a study of blood T cell repertoires in COVID-19 (TCRdb year 2020). Regarding the study in general: The collaborator samples originated in the United States, Italy and Spain and spanned the acute and convalescent phases of COVID-19. The material from the prospective study consisted of cDNA or gDNA derived from T cells, B-cell-depleted T cells, or PBMCs. Subjects who had been exposed to COVID-19, were actively infected with it, or had recovered from it provided the deeply sampled blood TCRbeta repertoires that made up the dataset. The repertoires were released in a freely available public database meant as a resource for research on the immune response to SARS-CoV-2. The samples were drawn from two sources: the first 160 participants of the ongoing ImmuneRACE study, and 1,000 to 1,500 subjects contributed by 6 global collaborators. Sample metadata almost always included a de-identified subject ID, COVID-19 status, age in years and sex. Where available, HLA class I and class II types were taken from metadata supplied by the sample provider and were not determined by assay-based typing. Overall results and qualifications from the work: The amount of clinical and demographic metadata varied by source and participant and was provided uncurated.

The sequence joins TRBV3-1 (or the pseudogene TRBV3-2) to TRBJ1-5; 8 bases in the junction line up with TRBD1. Sample: peripheral blood. The receptor comes from a woman in her 70s with acute or convalescent COVID-19. The CDR3 protein: CASSQDYRGISPQHF. The DNA reads as follows: TGTGCCAGCAGCCAGGATTACAGGGGGATCAGCCCCCAGCATTTT.